Listed here are 25 T cell receptor beta chains from one sample, sequenced in a study of PD-1 blockade in classical Hodgkin lymphoma. Generated by immunoSEQ multiplex PCR, the TCRdb table keeps only in-frame clones and is missing some. The sample has about 15,000 clones; 89% are singletons. Time point meaning: cycle 4 day 1 (C4D1), after 5 to 7 weeks of nivolumab. No patient escaped relapse after autologous stem cell transplantation, and brentuximab vedotin exposure varied. PBMCs, once thawed, yielded CD8+ T cells isolated by magnetic negative selection. This specimen was CD8+ T cells from blood, taken before the fourth cycle of nivolumab. The receptors were sampled from a human donor with classical Hodgkin lymphoma.

This chain joins TRBV28 and TRBJ1-4; D not certain. Between the trimmed V and J ends, which lost 5 bases and 8 bases, there was a span of 15 bases. This CDR3 is built from 14 residues. Germline values: CDR1 MDHEN, CDR2 SYDVKM. The CDR3 coding sequence is TGTGCCAGCAGTCCCTTCGGCGGCGGGGAAAAACTGTTTTTT. Translating gives CASSPFGGGEKLFF.

V gene TRBV5-4 combines with J gene TRBJ2-1; D ambiguous. CDR1 is SGHNT and CDR2 is YYREEE in the germline V gene (reference sequence). This CDR3 has 13 amino acids. Trimming shortened V by 1 base and J by 5 bases, and 7 bases separated the two germline ends. CDR3 sequence reads: CASSLWLDNEQFF. CDR3 nucleotide sequence: TGTGCCAGCAGCTTGTGGTTAGACAATGAGCAGTTCTTC. Together with reference TRBV5-4 and TRBJ2-1, the CDR3 gives the full variable domain: ETGVTQSPTHLIKTRGQQVTLRCSSQSGHNTVSWYQQALGQGPQFIFQYYREEENGRGNFPPRFSGLQFPNYSSELNVNALELDDSALYLCASSLWLDNEQFFGPGTRLTVL.

The chain is built from TRBV4-2 and TRBJ2-1; a weak D match, TRBD2 (5 bases). V was cut by 5 bases and J by 14 bases, with 16 bases left in between. The CDR3 contains 12 residues. Germline V gene data show CDR1 as LGHNA and CDR2 as YNFKEQ. CDR3 bases: TGTGCCAGCAGCGACCCCACCCAGCGGAAGTTCTTC. Translating it yields CASSDPTQRKFF.

The rearrangement uses TRBV5-1 and TRBJ2-2; maybe TRBD1 (6 bases). Germline CDR1 reads SGHRS; CDR2 reads YFSETQ. The CDR3 contains 16 residues. V was clipped by 5 bases and J by 1 base, with 15 bases between them. The CDR3 DNA is TGCGCCAGCAGATCGTCGACAGGCCTGAACACCGGGGAGCTGTTTTTT. Protein: CASRSSTGLNTGELFF.

V and J are TRBV18 and TRBJ2-2; D is unresolved. Germline values: CDR1 KGHSH, CDR2 LQKENI. The CDR3 is 20 amino acids. Trimming stripped 4 bases from V and 6 bases from J, with 30 bases between. CDR3 sequence reads: CASSLRITYEVFLSPGELFF. CDR3 in DNA: TGTGCCAGCTCACTCCGTATTACCTACGAAGTTTTTCTCAGTCCCGGGGAGCTGTTTTTT.

The rearrangement joins TRBV7-6 to TRBJ1-6; 12 bases fit TRBD1. CDR3 length: 15 amino acids. Germline lookup yields CDR1 SGHVS and CDR2 FNYEAQ. With 5 bases clipped from V and 6 bases from J, the junction kept 2 bases outside the gene matches. CDR3 nucleotide sequence: TGTGCCAGCAGCCGGGACAGGGGGCTTAATTCACCCCTCCACTTT. Encoded protein: CASSRDRGLNSPLHF. Filled out from reference TRBV7-6 and TRBJ1-6, the complete variable domain reads GAGVSQSPRYKVTKRGQDVALRCDPISGHVSLYWYRQALGQGPEFLTYFNYEAQQDKSGLPNDRFSAERPEGSISTLTIQRTEQRDSAMYRCASSRDRGLNSPLHFGNGTRLTVT.

This chain links TRBV28 with TRBJ1-4, with 10 nucleotides matching TRBD1. The CDR3 extends over 17 amino acids. V shed 6 bases, J shed 8 bases, and the junction held 15 bases outside the gene matches. Germline V lookup: CDR1 MDHEN, CDR2 SYDVKM. The CDR3 region has the DNA TGTGCCAGCAGCAGCCCAGGACAGGGGGTTAATGGGGAAAAACTGTTTTTT. This sequence encodes CASSSPGQGVNGEKLFF.

This chain links TRBV7-8 with TRBJ2-1, with D possibly being TRBD2 (5 bases). Germline V gives CDR1 SGHVS, CDR2 FQNEAQ. The CDR3 spans 15 residues. Trimming stripped 3 bases from V and 0 bases from J, with 9 bases between. CDR3 region: CASSFEGSSYNEQFF. CDR3 coding DNA: TGTGCCAGCAGCTTTGAAGGGAGCTCCTACAATGAGCAGTTCTTC.

This chain joins TRBV27 and TRBJ1-5, with TRBD1 as a possible D gene (6 bases). This CDR3 has 13 amino acids. The germline V gene encodes CDR1 MNHEY and CDR2 SMNVEV (reference sequence). The germline V and J ends were trimmed by 3 bases and 7 bases, with 10 bases remaining between them. The CDR3 is CASSFGRGQPQHF. CDR3 nucleotide sequence: TGTGCCAGCAGTTTCGGCAGGGGACAGCCCCAGCATTTT.

J is TRBJ2-5 and V is TRBV2; D unresolved. Germline CDR1 reads SNHLY; CDR2 reads FYNNEI. The CDR3 length is 12 residues. V lost 10 bases, J lost 7 bases, and 16 bases lay in between. The CDR3 is CATQTRVPTQYF. The DNA of the CDR3 is TGTGCCACCCAAACCCGGGTACCGACCCAGTACTTC.

This chain uses TRBV4-1 with TRBJ2-7; D gene uncertain. CDR3 length equals 10 residues. Germline CDR1 reads MGHRA; CDR2 reads YSYEKL. V lost 4 bases and J lost 7, with 5 bases in between. CDR3 sequence (DNA): TGCGCCAGCAGCCCCGTGGAGCAGTACTTC. Amino acid sequence: CASSPVEQYF.

The rearrangement links TRBV29-1 to TRBJ2-1, with 11 bases matching TRBD2. The CDR3 extends over 14 amino acids. CDR1 is SQVTM and CDR2 is ANQGSEA in the germline V gene. J lost 6 bases, V lost 4 bases, and 5 bases had no gene match. DNA of the CDR3: TGCAGCGTTGGAATCGGGACTAGCGGCAATGAGCAGTTCTTC. Protein sequence: CSVGIGTSGNEQFF.

This chain joins TRBV28 and TRBJ2-3; D is uncertain. Germline V lookup: CDR1 MDHEN, CDR2 SYDVKM. V was trimmed by 6 bases and J by 0 bases, leaving 7 bases between them. This CDR3 contains 13 residues. The CDR3 DNA reads TGTGCCAGCAGGGCAGATAGCACAGATACGCAGTATTTT. Translating it yields CASRADSTDTQYF.

The chain joins TRBV25-1 to TRBJ2-3; perhaps TRBD1 as D (6 bases). The CDR3 spans 17 residues. With 4 bases removed from V and 2 bases from J, the gap between germline ends came to 19 bases. Germline V gene lookup returns CDR1 MGHDK and CDR2 SYGVNS. The CDR3 here is CASSADSSRFYTDTQYF. The CDR3 region has the DNA TGTGCCAGCAGTGCGGACAGCTCCAGATTTTACACAGATACGCAGTATTTT. Full variable domain (outside the CDR3, taken from reference TRBV25-1 and TRBJ2-3): EADIYQTPRYLVIGTGKKITLECSQTMGHDKMYWYQQDPGMELHLIHYSYGVNSTEKGDLSSESTVSRIRTEHFPLTLESARPSHTSQYLCASSADSSRFYTDTQYFGPGTRLTVL.

This clone is a singleton in its sample. The CDR3 bases are TGTGCCACCGACCGACAGGGGCCCTCCTACGAGCAGTACTTC. Protein sequence: CATDRQGPSYEQYF. The chain links TRBV2 to TRBJ2-7, with 8 positions matching TRBD1. The length of the CDR3 is 14 residues. CDR1 and CDR2 from the germline V gene are SNHLY and FYNNEI. J was trimmed by 0 bases and V by 10 bases; bases with no gene match: 8.

The chain is built from TRBV10-2 and TRBJ2-1; D not certain. Deletions cut 8 bases from V and 0 bases from J, with 11 bases between. In germline, CDR1 is WSHSY, CDR2 SAAADI. This CDR3 comprises 14 residues. CDR3 in amino acids: CASSTASSYNEQFF. CDR3 nucleotide sequence: TGCGCCAGCTCAACAGCGAGCTCCTACAATGAGCAGTTCTTC.

V is TRBV18 and J is TRBJ2-3, with 7 nucleotides matching TRBD2. J lost 0 bases, V lost 3 bases, and 3 bases had no gene match. The CDR3 totals 15 residues. Germline assignment: CDR1 KGHSH and CDR2 LQKENI. The CDR3 DNA reads as TGTGCCAGCTCACCCGTAGCGGGTAGCACAGATACGCAGTATTTT. Translating gives CASSPVAGSTDTQYF.

V is TRBV13 and J is TRBJ2-3, with 14 bases identical to TRBD2. Germline trimming cut 5 bases from V and 4 bases from J; bases unmatched to any gene: 8. Germline CDR1 and CDR2: PRHDT and FYEKMQ (reference sequence). CDR3 size: 17 residues. CDR3 sequence (DNA): TGTGCCAGCAGCCCTGGACCGGGACTAGCGGGAGCAGATACGCAGTATTTT. Its protein product is CASSPGPGLAGADTQYF.

This sequence joins TRBV28 and TRBJ1-1, with 7 bases that match TRBD1. CDR3 length equals 14 residues. Trimming took 5 bases from V and 3 from J; bases not matched to a gene: 6. Germline V CDR1 and CDR2: MDHEN, SYDVKM. DNA for the CDR3: TGTGCCAGCAGTCCCCAGGGGGTGGACACTGAAGCTTTCTTT. Translating gives CASSPQGVDTEAFF.

CDR3 bases: TGTGCCAGCAGCCTTAGCCTGGGACAGGGGGCCCTCCCAACCTACGAGCAGTACTTC. Residues: CASSLSLGQGALPTYEQYF. This chain uses TRBV7-9 with TRBJ2-7, with 12 bases matching TRBD1. Germline-derived CDR1 and CDR2 are SEHNR and FQNEAQ (reference sequence). The trim removed 5 bases at V and 2 bases at J, leaving 16 bases unmatched. The CDR3 loop spans 19 amino acids.

This sequence joins TRBV4-1 and TRBJ2-7; the match to TRBD2 covers 9 bases. V shed 3 bases and J 2 bases; nucleotides not matched to a gene: 5. CDR1 and CDR2 from the germline V gene are MGHRA and YSYEKL. The CDR3 has 15 amino acids. The CDR3 loop reads CASSQGPSGTYEQYF. CDR3 DNA: TGCGCCAGCAGCCAGGGCCCTAGCGGGACCTACGAGCAGTACTTC.

The genes are TRBV27 and TRBJ2-7, with D perhaps being TRBD1 or TRBD2 (6 bases each). The CDR3 loop spans 13 amino acids. Germline V gene lookup returns CDR1 MNHEY and CDR2 SMNVEV (reference sequence). V shed 8 bases and J shed 2 bases, with 13 bases lying between them. In nucleotides, the CDR3 is TGTGCCAGCTCCCCCCGGGGGCCCTACGAGCAGTACTTC. Its translation: CASSPRGPYEQYF.

DNA for the CDR3: TGTGCCAGCAATCGACTAGCGGGGTCTGGGGAGCAGTACTTC. This translates into CASNRLAGSGEQYF. The chain recombines TRBV27 with TRBJ2-5; 11 bases fit TRBD2. Trimming at V came to 7 bases and at J to 11 bases, leaving 12 bases not matched to a gene. There are 14 residues in the CDR3. Germline CDR1 is MNHEY and CDR2 is SMNVEV (reference sequence).

The sample holds a few counts of this clone. This sequence joins TRBV7-2 and TRBJ1-5; maybe TRBD1 (6 bases). From germline, CDR1 is SGHTA and CDR2 FQGNSA. The CDR3 extends over 17 amino acids. V lost 5 bases and J 5 bases, leaving 22 bases between the germline ends. The DNA for the CDR3 is TGTGCCAGCAGCCTTAGGGGGGGGCAGGGCCCGTATCAGCCCCAGCATTTT. Residues: CASSLRGGQGPYQPQHF.

The chain employs TRBV5-4 and TRBJ2-2; 7 bases line up with TRBD1. The CDR3 runs 13 residues. Germline V CDR1 and CDR2: SGHNT, YYREEE (reference sequence). V shed 9 bases and J 2 bases; nucleotides not matched to a gene: 4. The CDR3 is CAIWDRNTGELFF. CDR3 coding DNA: TGTGCCATCTGGGACAGAAACACCGGGGAGCTGTTTTTT.